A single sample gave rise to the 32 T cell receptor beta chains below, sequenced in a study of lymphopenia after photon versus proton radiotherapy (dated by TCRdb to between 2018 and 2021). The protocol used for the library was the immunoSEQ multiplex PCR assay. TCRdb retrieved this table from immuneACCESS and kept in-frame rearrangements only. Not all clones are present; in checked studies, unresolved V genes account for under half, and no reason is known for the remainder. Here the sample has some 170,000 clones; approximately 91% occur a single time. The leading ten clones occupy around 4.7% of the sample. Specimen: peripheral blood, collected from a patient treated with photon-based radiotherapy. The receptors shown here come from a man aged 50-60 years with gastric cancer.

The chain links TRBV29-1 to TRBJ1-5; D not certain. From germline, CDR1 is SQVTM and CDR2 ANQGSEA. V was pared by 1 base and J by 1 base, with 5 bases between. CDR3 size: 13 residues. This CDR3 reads CSVEVVSNQPQHF. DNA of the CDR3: TGCAGCGTTGAAGTAGTAAGCAATCAGCCCCAGCATTTT. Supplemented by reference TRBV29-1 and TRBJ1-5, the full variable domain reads SAVISQKPSRDICQRGTSLTIQCQVDSQVTMMFWYRQQPGQSLTLIATANQGSEATYESGFVIDKFPISRPNLTFSTLTVSNMSPEDSSIYLCSVEVVSNQPQHFGDGTRLSIL.

As DNA, the CDR3 is TGTGCCAGCAGTCCTGACACTTCCAACTATGGCTACACCTTC. It is translated as CASSPDTSNYGYTF. The V gene is TRBV16, the J gene TRBJ1-2; D gene uncertain. V lost 6 bases to trimming and J lost 2 bases, with 13 bases between them. This CDR3 is 14 amino acids long. Looked up from germline, CDR1 is KGHSY and CDR2 is FQNENV.

The CDR3 loop reads CASSPGTAAEEPQHF. Written as DNA, the CDR3 is TGTGCCAGCAGCCCTGGGACAGCCGCCGAGGAGCCCCAGCATTTT. This sequence joins TRBV7-8 and TRBJ1-5, with TRBD1 matching over 7 bases. J was trimmed by 8 bases and V by 5 bases; bases with no gene match: 12. Germline V gene lookup returns CDR1 SGHVS and CDR2 FQNEAQ. The CDR3 extends over 15 amino acids.

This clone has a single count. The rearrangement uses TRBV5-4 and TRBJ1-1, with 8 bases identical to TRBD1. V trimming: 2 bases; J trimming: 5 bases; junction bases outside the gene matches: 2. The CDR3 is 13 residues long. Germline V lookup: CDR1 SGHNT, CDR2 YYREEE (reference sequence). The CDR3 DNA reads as TGTGCCAGCAGCTTATACAGGGGGACTGAAGCTTTCTTT. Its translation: CASSLYRGTEAFF.

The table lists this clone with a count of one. The CDR3 spells CASSLGLDTDFMNTEAFF. The CDR3 DNA sequence: TGCGCCAGCAGCTTGGGGTTGGACACAGACTTTATGAACACTGAAGCTTTCTTT. The chain combines TRBV5-1 with TRBJ1-1, with D perhaps matching TRBD1 (5 bases). This CDR3 comprises 18 residues. V was shortened by 0 bases and J by 0 bases, with 18 bases between the two germline ends. CDR1 SGHRS and CDR2 YFSETQ come from the germline V gene.

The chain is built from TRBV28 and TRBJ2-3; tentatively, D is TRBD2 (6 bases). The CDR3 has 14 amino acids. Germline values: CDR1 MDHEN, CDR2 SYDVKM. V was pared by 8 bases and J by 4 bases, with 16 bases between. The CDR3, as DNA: TGTGCCAGCTCCGGGGGTAGCAAGGCAGATACGCAGTATTTT. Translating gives CASSGGSKADTQYF.

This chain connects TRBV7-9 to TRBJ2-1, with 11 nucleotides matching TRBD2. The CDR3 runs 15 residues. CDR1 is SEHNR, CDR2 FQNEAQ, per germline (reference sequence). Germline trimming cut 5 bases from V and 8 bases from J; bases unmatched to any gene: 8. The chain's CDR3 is CASSDSGRATDEQFF. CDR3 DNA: TGTGCCAGCAGCGATAGCGGGAGGGCCACGGATGAGCAGTTCTTC.

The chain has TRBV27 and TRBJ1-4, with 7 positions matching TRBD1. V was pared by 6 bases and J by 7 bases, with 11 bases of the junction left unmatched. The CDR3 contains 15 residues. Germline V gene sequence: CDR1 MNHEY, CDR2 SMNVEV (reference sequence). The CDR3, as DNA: TGTGCCAGCAGCACCCCCAGGGGGGGGTCTGAAAAACTGTTTTTT. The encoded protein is CASSTPRGGSEKLFF. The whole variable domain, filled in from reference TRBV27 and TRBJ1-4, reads EAQVTQNPRYLITVTGKKLTVTCSQNMNHEYMSWYRQDPGLGLRQIYYSMNVEVTDKGDVPEGYKVSRKEKRNFPLILESPSPNQTSLYFCASSTPRGGSEKLFFGSGTQLSVL.

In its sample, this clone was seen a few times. The DNA for the CDR3 is TGTGCCAGCAGCCAAGGGGGCGGCTACACCTTC. Translated, it gives CASSQGGGYTF. The genes are TRBV4-2 and TRBJ1-2, with D perhaps matching TRBD1 (5 bases). This CDR3 spans 11 amino acids. CDR1 is LGHNA and CDR2 is YNFKEQ in the germline V gene. V shed 1 base and J shed 8 bases, with 5 bases lying between them.

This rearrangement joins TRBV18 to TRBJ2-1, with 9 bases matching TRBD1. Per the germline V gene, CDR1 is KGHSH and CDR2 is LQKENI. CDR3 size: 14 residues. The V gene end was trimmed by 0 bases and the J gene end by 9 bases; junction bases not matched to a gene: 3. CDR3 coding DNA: TGTGCCAGCTCACCACCGGCGACAGGGGGTGAGCAGTTCTTC. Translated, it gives CASSPPATGGEQFF.

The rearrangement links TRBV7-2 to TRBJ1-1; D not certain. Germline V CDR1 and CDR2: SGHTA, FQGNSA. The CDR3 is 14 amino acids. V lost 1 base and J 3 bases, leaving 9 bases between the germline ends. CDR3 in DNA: TGTGCCAGCAGCTTAGTCGCCACCTACACTGAAGCTTTCTTT. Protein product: CASSLVATYTEAFF.

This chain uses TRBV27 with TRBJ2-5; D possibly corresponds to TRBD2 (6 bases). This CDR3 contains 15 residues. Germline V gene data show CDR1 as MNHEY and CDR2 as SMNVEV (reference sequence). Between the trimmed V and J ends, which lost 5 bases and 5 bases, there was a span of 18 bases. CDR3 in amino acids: CASSPSAGTWETQYF. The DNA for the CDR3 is TGTGCCAGCAGTCCCTCTGCCGGGACTTGGGAGACCCAGTACTTC.

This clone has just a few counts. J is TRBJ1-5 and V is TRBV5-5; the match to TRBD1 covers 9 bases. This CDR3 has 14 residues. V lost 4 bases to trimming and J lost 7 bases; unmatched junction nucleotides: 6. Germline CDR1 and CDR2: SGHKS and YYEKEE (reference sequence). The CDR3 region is CASSPGQGRQPQHF. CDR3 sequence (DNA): TGTGCCAGCAGCCCCGGACAGGGGCGACAGCCCCAGCATTTT.

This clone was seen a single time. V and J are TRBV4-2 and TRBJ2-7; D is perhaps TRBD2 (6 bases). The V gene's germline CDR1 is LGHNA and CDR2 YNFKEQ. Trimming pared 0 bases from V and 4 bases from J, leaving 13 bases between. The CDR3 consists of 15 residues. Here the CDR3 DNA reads TGTGCCAGCAGCCAAGAGGTCGGGAGCGCTTACGAGCAGTACTTC. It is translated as CASSQEVGSAYEQYF.

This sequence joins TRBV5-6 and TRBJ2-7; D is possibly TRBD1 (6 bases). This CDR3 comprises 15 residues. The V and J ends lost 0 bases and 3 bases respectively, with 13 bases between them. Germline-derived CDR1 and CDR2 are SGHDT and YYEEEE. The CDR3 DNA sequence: TGTGCCAGCAGCTTGGGAGGGGGTTCGGTCTACGAGCAGTACTTC. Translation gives CASSLGGGSVYEQYF.

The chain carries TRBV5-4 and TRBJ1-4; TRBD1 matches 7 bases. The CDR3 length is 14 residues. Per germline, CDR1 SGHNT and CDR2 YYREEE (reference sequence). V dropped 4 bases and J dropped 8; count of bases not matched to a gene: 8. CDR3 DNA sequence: TGTGCCAGCAGCACCTGGACAGGCGGGGAAAAACTGTTTTTT. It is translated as CASSTWTGGEKLFF.

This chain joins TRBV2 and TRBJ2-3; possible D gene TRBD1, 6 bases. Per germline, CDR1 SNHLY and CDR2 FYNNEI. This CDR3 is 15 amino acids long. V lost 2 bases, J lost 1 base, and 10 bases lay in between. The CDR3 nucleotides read TGTGCCAGCAGTGAATCAAGGACAGGCACAGATACGCAGTATTTT. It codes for CASSESRTGTDTQYF.

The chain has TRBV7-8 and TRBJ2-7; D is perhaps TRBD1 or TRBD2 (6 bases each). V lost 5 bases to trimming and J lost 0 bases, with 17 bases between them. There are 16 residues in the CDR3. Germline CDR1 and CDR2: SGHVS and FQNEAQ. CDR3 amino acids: CASSPPGAWSSYEQYF. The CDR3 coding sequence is TGTGCCAGCAGCCCCCCGGGGGCTTGGAGCTCCTACGAGCAGTACTTC.

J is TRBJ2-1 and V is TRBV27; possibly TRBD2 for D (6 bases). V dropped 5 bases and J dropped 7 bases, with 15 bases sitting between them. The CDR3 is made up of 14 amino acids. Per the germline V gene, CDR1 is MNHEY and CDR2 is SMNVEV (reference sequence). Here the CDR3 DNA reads TGTGCCAGCAGTCACCGGGACTGGCGGAATGAGCAGTTCTTC. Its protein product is CASSHRDWRNEQFF.

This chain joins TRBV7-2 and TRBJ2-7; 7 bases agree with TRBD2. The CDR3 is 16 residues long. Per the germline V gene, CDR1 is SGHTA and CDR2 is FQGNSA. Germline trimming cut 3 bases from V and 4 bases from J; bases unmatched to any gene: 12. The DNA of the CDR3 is TGTGCCAGCAGCTTCTCTCTGACAGCGGGGAGGTACGAGCAGTACTTC. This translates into CASSFSLTAGRYEQYF.

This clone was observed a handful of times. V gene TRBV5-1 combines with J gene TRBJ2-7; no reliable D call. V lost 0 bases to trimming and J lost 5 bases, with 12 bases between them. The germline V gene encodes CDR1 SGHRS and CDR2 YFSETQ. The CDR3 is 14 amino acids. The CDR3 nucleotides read TGCGCCAGCAGCTTGGATCGGCTGATGGACGAGCAGTACTTC. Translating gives CASSLDRLMDEQYF. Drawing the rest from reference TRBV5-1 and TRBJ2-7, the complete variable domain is KAGVTQTPRYLIKTRGQQVTLSCSPISGHRSVSWYQQTPGQGLQFLFEYFSETQRNKGNFPGRFSGRQFSNSRSEMNVSTLELGDSALYLCASSLDRLMDEQYFGPGTRLTVT.

Here the CDR3 reads CASRGGTGNDEQFF. The CDR3 nucleotides are TGTGCCAGCCGGGGGGGAACAGGGAACGATGAGCAGTTCTTC. This rearrangement joins TRBV6-5 to TRBJ2-1; 8 nucleotides align to TRBD2. The V gene end was trimmed by 8 bases and the J gene end by 8 bases; junction bases not matched to a gene: 11. The CDR3 runs to 14 residues. Per the germline V gene, CDR1 is MNHEY and CDR2 is SVGAGI.

Here the CDR3 DNA reads TGTGCCATCAGTGCTCAGAATCAGCCCCAGCATTTT. Translated: CAISAQNQPQHF. J is TRBJ1-5 and V is TRBV10-3; D is unresolved. The CDR3 is 12 amino acids. Trimming pared 4 bases from V and 4 bases from J, leaving 5 bases between. Looked up from germline, CDR1 is ENHRY and CDR2 is SYGVKD.

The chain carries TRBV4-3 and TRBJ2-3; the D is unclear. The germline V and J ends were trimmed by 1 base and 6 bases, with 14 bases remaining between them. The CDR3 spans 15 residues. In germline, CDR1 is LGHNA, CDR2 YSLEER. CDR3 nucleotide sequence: TGCGCCAGCAGCCAAGCTGGGCAGCCCACGGATACGCAGTATTTT. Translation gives CASSQAGQPTDTQYF.

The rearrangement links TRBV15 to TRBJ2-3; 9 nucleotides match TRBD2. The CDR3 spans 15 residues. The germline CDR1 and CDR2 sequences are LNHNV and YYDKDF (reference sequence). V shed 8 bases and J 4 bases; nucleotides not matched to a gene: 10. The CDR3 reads CATRQGGRVSDTQYF. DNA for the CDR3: TGTGCCACCCGACAAGGCGGGAGGGTGTCAGATACGCAGTATTTT.

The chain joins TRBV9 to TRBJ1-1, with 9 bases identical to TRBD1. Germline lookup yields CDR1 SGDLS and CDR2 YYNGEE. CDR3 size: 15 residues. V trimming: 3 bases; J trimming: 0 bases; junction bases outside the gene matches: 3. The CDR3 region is CASSADRGMNTEAFF. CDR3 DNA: TGTGCCAGCAGCGCTGACAGGGGGATGAACACTGAAGCTTTCTTT.

The CDR3 is CASSVGEGRGEQYF. CDR3 in DNA: TGCGCCAGCAGTGTGGGGGAGGGCCGAGGCGAGCAGTACTTC. This sequence joins TRBV5-1 and TRBJ2-7, with 7 nucleotides matching TRBD2. The V segment lost 5 bases and the J segment 6 bases; nucleotides outside the gene matches: 11. CDR1 and CDR2 from the germline V gene are SGHRS and YFSETQ. The CDR3 spans 14 residues.

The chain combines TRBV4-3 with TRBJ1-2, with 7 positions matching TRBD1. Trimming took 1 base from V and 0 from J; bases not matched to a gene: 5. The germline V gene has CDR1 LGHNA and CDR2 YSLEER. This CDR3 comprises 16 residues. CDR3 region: CASSQAYRGPNYGYTF. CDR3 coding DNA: TGCGCCAGCAGCCAAGCCTACAGGGGACCTAACTATGGCTACACCTTC.

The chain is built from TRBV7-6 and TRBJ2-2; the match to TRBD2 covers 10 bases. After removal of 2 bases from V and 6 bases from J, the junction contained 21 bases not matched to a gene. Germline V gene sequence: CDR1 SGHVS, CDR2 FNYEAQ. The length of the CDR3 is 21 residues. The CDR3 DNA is TGTGCCAGCAGCTTAAGACAGGGAGTGTTTTCTAGCGGGAGTTCCCCCGGGGAGCTGTTTTTT. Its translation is CASSLRQGVFSSGSSPGELFF.

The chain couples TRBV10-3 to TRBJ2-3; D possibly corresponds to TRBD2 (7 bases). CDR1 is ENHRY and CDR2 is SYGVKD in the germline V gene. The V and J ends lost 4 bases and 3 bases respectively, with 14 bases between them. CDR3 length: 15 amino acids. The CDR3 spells CAISVAGAGTDTQYF. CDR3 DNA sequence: TGTGCCATCAGTGTTGCGGGGGCGGGTACAGATACGCAGTATTTT.

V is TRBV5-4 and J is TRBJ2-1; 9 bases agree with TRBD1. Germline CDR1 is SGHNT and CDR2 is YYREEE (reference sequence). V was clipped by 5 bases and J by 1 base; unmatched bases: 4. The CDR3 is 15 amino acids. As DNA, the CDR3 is TGTGCCAGCAGGCAGACAGGGGGTTCCTACAATGAGCAGTTCTTC. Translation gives CASRQTGGSYNEQFF.

CDR3 bases: TGCGCCAGCAGCTTAACAGGGGGCCGCTCCTACGAGCAGTACTTC. Protein: CASSLTGGRSYEQYF. The rearrangement joins TRBV5-1 to TRBJ2-7; the match to TRBD1 covers 9 bases. CDR1 SGHRS and CDR2 YFSETQ come from the germline V gene. This CDR3 comprises 15 residues. After removal of 2 bases from V and 0 bases from J, the junction contained 3 bases not matched to a gene.